This T cell receptor (beta chain) was captured in a study of blood T cell repertoires in COVID-19. Across the study: The United States, Italy and Spain supplied acute and convalescent COVID-19 samples.

In the original workflow: Amplified reference gene primers provided the basis for estimating nucleated cell counts. Data came from immunoSEQ multiplex PCR; TCRdb stores just in-frame clones and leaves some out. V and J calls and clone size are as listed in that table; D and trimming were resolved from the DNA. The sample lists approximately 250,000 clones, about 89% occurring once. The V gene lost 1 base and the J gene lost 3 bases, with 10 bases spanning the gap. The germline gives CDR1 LNHDA, CDR2 SQIVND (reference sequence). The CDR3 is 14 amino acids. The chain couples TRBV19 to TRBJ2-7; tentatively, D is TRBD1 (5 bases). The TCR comes from a man in his forties with active or convalescent COVID-19. Sequences were obtained from peripheral blood. Here the CDR3 reads CASSIGGRNYEQYF. The CDR3 nucleotides read TGTGCCAGTAGTATAGGGGGCAGGAACTACGAGCAGTACTTC.